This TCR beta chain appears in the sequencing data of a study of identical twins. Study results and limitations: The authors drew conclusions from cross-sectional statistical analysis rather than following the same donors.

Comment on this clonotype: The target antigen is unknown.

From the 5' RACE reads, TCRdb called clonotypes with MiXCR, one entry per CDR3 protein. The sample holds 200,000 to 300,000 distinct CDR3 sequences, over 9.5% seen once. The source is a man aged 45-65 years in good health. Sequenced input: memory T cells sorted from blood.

Here the CDR3 reads CASSFGQGGRNEKLFF. In DNA, the CDR3 is TGCGCCAGCAGCTTCGGACAGGGCGGGAGGAATGAAAAACTGTTTTTT. This sequence joins TRBV5-1 and TRBJ1-4; TRBD1 matches at 8 bases. Losses at the gene ends were 2 bases for V and 5 bases for J; bases not matched to a gene: 8. Germline-derived CDR1 and CDR2 are SGHRS and YFSETQ. The CDR3 is 16 amino acids. Together with reference TRBV5-1 and TRBJ1-4, the CDR3 gives the full variable domain: KAGVTQTPRYLIKTRGQQVTLSCSPISGHRSVSWYQQTPGQGLQFLFEYFSETQRNKGNFPGRFSGRQFSNSRSEMNVSTLELGDSALYLCASSFGQGGRNEKLFFGSGTQLSVL.